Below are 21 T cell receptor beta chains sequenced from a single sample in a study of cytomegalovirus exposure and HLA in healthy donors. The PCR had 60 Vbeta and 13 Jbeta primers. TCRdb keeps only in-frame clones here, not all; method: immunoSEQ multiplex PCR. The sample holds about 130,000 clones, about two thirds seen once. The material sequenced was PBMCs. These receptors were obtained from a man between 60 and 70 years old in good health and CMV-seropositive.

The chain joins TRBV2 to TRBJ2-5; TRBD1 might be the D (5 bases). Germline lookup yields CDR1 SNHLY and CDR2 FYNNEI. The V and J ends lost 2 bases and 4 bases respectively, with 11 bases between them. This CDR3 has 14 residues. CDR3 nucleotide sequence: TGTGCCAGCAGTGAACAGGGCCCTCCAGAGACCCAGTACTTC. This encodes CASSEQGPPETQYF.

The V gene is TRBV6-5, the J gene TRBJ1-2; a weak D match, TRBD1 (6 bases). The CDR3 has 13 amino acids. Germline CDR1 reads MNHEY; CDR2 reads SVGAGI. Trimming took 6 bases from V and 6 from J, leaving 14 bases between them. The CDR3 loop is CASRMGGGNGYTF. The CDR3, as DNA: TGTGCCAGCAGAATGGGAGGGGGGAATGGCTACACCTTC.

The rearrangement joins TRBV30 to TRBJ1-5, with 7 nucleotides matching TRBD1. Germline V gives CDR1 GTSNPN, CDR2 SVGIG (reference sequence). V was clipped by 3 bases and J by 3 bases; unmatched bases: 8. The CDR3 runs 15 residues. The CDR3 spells CAWSFTGDPNQPQHF. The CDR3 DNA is TGTGCCTGGAGCTTCACAGGGGATCCCAATCAGCCCCAGCATTTT.

This CDR3 is CASSSDRGPGGYTF. The CDR3 DNA reads as TGTGCCAGCAGTTCGGACAGGGGGCCGGGGGGCTACACCTTC. The chain couples TRBV28 to TRBJ1-2, with 11 bases that match TRBD1. Germline loops: CDR1 MDHEN, CDR2 SYDVKM. This CDR3 is 14 amino acids long. The junction had 6 bases not matched to a gene; V was cut back by 4 bases and J by 8 bases.

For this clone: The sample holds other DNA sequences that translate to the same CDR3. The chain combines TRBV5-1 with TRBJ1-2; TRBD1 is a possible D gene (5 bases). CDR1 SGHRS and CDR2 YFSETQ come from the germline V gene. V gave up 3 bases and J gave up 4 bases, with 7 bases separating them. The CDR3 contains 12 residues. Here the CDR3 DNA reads TGCGCCAGCAGCTCAACAGGCTATGGCTACACCTTC. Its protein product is CASSSTGYGYTF.

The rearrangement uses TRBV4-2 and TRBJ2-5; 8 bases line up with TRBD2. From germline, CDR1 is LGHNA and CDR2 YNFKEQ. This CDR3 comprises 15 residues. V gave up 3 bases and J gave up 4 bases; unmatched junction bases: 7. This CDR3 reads CASSQGDAGGETQYF. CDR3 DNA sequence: TGTGCCAGCAGCCAGGGGGACGCGGGGGGAGAGACCCAGTACTTC.

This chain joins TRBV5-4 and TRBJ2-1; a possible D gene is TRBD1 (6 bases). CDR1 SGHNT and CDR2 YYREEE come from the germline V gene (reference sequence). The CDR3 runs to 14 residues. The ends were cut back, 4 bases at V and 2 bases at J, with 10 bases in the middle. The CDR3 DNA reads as TGTGCCAGCAGCGGCGAGGGGGCCTACAATGAGCAGTTCTTC. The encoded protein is CASSGEGAYNEQFF.

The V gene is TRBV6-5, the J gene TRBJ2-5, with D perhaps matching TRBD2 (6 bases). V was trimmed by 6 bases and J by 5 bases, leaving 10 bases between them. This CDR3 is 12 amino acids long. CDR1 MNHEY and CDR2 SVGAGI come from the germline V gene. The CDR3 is CASSPRGETQYF. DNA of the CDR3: TGTGCCAGCAGCCCCCGGGGGGAGACCCAGTACTTC.

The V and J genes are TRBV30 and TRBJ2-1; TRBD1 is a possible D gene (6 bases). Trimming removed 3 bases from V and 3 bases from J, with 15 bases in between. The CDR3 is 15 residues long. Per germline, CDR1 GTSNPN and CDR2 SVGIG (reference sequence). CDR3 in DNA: TGTGCCTGGAGAGAAATCGGACAGAGCTACAATGAGCAGTTCTTC. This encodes CAWREIGQSYNEQFF.

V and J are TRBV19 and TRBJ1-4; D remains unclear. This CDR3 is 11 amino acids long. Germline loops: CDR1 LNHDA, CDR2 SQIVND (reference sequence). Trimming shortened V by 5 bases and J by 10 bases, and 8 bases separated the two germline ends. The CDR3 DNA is TGTGCCAGTAGTGAGTACGGAAAACTGTTTTTT. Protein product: CASSEYGKLFF.

The CDR3 nucleotides read TGTGCCAGTAGTATAGGGGGAGGAACTTTCTTCACAGATACGCAGTATTTT. This codes for CASSIGGGTFFTDTQYF. This chain connects TRBV19 to TRBJ2-3, with D maybe TRBD2 (6 bases). The V gene lost 1 base and the J gene lost 2 bases, with 16 bases spanning the gap. Germline V gene sequence: CDR1 LNHDA, CDR2 SQIVND (reference sequence). The CDR3 loop spans 17 amino acids.

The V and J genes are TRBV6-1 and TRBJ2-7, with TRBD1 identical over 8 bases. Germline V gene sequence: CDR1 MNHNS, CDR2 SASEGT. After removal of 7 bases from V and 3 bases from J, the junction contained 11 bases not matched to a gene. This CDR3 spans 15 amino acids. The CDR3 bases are TGTGCCAGCACTCTCGAATGGACAGGGCGCTACGAGCAGTACTTC. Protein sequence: CASTLEWTGRYEQYF.

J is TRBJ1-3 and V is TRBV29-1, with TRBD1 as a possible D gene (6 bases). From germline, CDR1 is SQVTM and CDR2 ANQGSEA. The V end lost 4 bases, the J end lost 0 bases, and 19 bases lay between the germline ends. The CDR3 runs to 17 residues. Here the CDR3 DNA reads TGCAGCGTTGCGGGGGGCCGCCCTATTAGCTCTGGAAACACCATATATTTT. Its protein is CSVAGGRPISSGNTIYF.

The CDR3 is CASSQGTISGTQETQYF. Here the CDR3 DNA reads TGTGCCAGCAGCCAGGGCACCATTAGCGGGACCCAAGAGACCCAGTACTTC. The chain couples TRBV4-2 to TRBJ2-5; 8 bases line up with TRBD2. CDR1 is LGHNA and CDR2 is YNFKEQ in the germline V gene. The CDR3 spans 17 residues. Losses at the gene ends were 3 bases for V and 1 base for J; bases not matched to a gene: 10.

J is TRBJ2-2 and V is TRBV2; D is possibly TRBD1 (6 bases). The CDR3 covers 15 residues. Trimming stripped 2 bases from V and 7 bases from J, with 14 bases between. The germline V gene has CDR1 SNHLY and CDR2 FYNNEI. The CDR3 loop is CASSEFGQHYGELFF. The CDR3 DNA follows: TGTGCCAGCAGTGAATTTGGACAGCATTACGGGGAGCTGTTTTTT. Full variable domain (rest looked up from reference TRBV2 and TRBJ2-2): EPEVTQTPSHQVTQMGQEVILRCVPISNHLYFYWYRQILGQKVEFLVSFYNNEISEKSEIFDDQFSVERPDGSNFTLKIRSTKLEDSAMYFCASSEFGQHYGELFFGEGSRLTVL.

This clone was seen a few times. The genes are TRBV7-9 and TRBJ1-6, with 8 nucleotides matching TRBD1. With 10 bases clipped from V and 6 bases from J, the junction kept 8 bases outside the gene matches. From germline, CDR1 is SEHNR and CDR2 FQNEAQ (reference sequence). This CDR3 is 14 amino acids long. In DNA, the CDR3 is TGTGCCACAGAGCAGGGGGCTGGTAATTCACCCCTCCACTTT. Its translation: CATEQGAGNSPLHF. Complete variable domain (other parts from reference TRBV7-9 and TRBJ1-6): DTGVSQNPRHKITKRGQNVTFRCDPISEHNRLYWYRQTLGQGPEFLTYFQNEAQLEKSRLLSDRFSAERPKGSFSTLEIQRTEQGDSAMYLCATEQGAGNSPLHFGNGTRLTVT.

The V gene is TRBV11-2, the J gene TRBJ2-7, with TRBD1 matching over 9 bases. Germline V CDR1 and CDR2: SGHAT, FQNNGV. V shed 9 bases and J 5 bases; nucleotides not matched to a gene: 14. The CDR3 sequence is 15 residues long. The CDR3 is CASSTGRTGVDEQYF. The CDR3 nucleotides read TGTGCCAGTAGCACCGGGCGGACAGGGGTTGACGAGCAGTACTTC.

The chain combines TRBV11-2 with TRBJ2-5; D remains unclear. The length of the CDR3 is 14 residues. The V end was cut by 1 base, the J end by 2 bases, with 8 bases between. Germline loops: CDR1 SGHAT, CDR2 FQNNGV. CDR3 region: CASSLVPFQETQYF. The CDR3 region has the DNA TGTGCCAGCAGCTTAGTCCCGTTTCAAGAGACCCAGTACTTC.

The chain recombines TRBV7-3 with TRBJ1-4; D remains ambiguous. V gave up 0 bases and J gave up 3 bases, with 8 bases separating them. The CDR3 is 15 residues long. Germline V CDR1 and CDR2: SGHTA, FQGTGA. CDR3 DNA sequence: TGTGCCAGCAGCTTAACCGGCGGGGCTAATGAAAAACTGTTTTTT. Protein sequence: CASSLTGGANEKLFF. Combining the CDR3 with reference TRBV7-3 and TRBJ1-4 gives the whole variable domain GAGVSQTPSNKVTEKGKYVELRCDPISGHTALYWYRQSLGQGPEFLIYFQGTGAADDSGLPNDRFFAVRPEGSVSTLKIQRTERGDSAVYLCASSLTGGANEKLFFGSGTQLSVL.

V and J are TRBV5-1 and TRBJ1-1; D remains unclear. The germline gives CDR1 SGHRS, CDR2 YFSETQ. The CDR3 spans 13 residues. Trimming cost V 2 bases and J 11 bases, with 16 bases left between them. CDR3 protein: CASSLMGGQRAFF. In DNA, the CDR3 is TGCGCCAGCAGCTTAATGGGAGGTCAACGGGCTTTCTTT. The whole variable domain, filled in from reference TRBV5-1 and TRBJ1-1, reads KAGVTQTPRYLIKTRGQQVTLSCSPISGHRSVSWYQQTPGQGLQFLFEYFSETQRNKGNFPGRFSGRQFSNSRSEMNVSTLELGDSALYLCASSLMGGQRAFFGQGTRLTVV.

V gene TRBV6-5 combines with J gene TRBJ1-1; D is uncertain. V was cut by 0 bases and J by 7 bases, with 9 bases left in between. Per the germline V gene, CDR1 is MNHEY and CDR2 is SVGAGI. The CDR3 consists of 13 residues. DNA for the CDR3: TGTGCCAGCAGTTACTCGAGAGGGAATGAAGCTTTCTTT. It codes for CASSYSRGNEAFF.